The 31 T cell receptor beta chains listed next were all sequenced from one sample in a study of cytomegalovirus exposure and HLA in healthy donors. 13 Jbeta primers and 60 Vbeta primers were used for the PCR. Here immunoSEQ multiplex PCR was the method, and the copy in TCRdb shows in-frame clones only, minus some. The sample contains 110,000 or so clones, about 77% of which appear only once. Sequenced sample: PBMCs. These receptors came from a woman younger than 45 in good health and CMV-seropositive.

The rearrangement uses TRBV5-1 and TRBJ2-7; D is ambiguous. V dropped 2 bases and J dropped 4 bases, with 22 bases sitting between them. The CDR3 length is 17 residues. Per germline, CDR1 SGHRS and CDR2 YFSETQ. CDR3 coding DNA: TGCGCCAGCAGCTTTTCCAGCAGCTATGATCCAGGATACGAGCAGTACTTC. Its translation: CASSFSSSYDPGYEQYF.

The chain's CDR3 is CSVAGTVTYEQYF. The DNA for the CDR3 is TGCAGCGTAGCAGGGACAGTCACCTACGAGCAGTACTTC. V gene TRBV29-1 combines with J gene TRBJ2-7; 7 bases match TRBD1. V shed 6 bases and J 2 bases; nucleotides not matched to a gene: 7. Germline CDR1 reads SQVTM; CDR2 reads ANQGSEA. The CDR3 sequence is 13 residues long.

This chain connects TRBV30 to TRBJ2-5, with 11 bases that match TRBD1. J lost 2 bases, V lost 1 base, and 9 bases had no gene match. The CDR3 totals 17 residues. Germline values: CDR1 GTSNPN, CDR2 SVGIG (reference sequence). CDR3 sequence (DNA): TGTGCCTGGAGTGCGGGACAGGGGGGCGGGAGGCAAGAGACCCAGTACTTC. Translation: CAWSAGQGGGRQETQYF.

The J gene is TRBJ1-6, the V gene TRBV30; no firm D call. CDR3 size: 13 residues. Germline V gene sequence: CDR1 GTSNPN, CDR2 SVGIG (reference sequence). Trimming took 7 bases from V and 6 from J, leaving 13 bases between them. The CDR3 DNA reads TGTGCCTTTAGGAGGGCCGGTAATTCACCCCTCCACTTT. Protein: CAFRRAGNSPLHF.

This chain joins TRBV5-4 and TRBJ2-7, with TRBD2 matching over 11 bases. V dropped 3 bases and J dropped 6; count of bases not matched to a gene: 8. This CDR3 has 15 amino acids. The germline V gene encodes CDR1 SGHNT and CDR2 YYREEE (reference sequence). In nucleotides, the CDR3 is TGTGCCAGCAGCTCTCTCTCCGGGACTAGCGGCGAGCAGTACTTC. This codes for CASSSLSGTSGEQYF.

J is TRBJ2-7 and V is TRBV2; TRBD2 matches 12 bases. Per germline, CDR1 SNHLY and CDR2 FYNNEI. Unmatched junction bases numbered 7, after V lost 7 bases and J lost 6 bases. The CDR3 is made up of 14 amino acids. CDR3 DNA: TGTGCCAGCACCCGACTAGCGGGAGAGGGCGAGCAGTACTTC. Its translation: CASTRLAGEGEQYF.

This clone has only a few counts. The V and J genes are TRBV27 and TRBJ2-7, with D unresolved. CDR1 and CDR2 from the germline V gene are MNHEY and SMNVEV (reference sequence). The CDR3 covers 11 residues. V was cut by 8 bases and J by 2 bases, with 7 bases left in between. The DNA for the CDR3 is TGTGCCAGCGGCACCACCTACGAGCAGTACTTC. It specifies CASGTTYEQYF.

J is TRBJ2-3 and V is TRBV5-1, with D possibly matching TRBD1 (5 bases). This CDR3 region has 14 residues. Trimming pared 0 bases from V and 5 bases from J, leaving 10 bases between. Germline V gene lookup returns CDR1 SGHRS and CDR2 YFSETQ. The CDR3 region is CASSLATEGDTQYF. Written as DNA, the CDR3 is TGCGCCAGCAGCTTGGCGACAGAAGGAGATACGCAGTATTTT.

The chain combines TRBV6-1 with TRBJ2-1; D is perhaps TRBD2 (5 bases). The ends were cut back, 4 bases at V and 7 bases at J, with 17 bases in the middle. Germline loops: CDR1 MNHNS, CDR2 SASEGT. CDR3 length: 15 residues. Here the CDR3 reads CASSAGWAGENEQFF. CDR3 sequence (DNA): TGTGCCAGCAGTGCTGGATGGGCCGGGGAGAATGAGCAGTTCTTC.

J is TRBJ2-5 and V is TRBV6-5, with 7 positions matching TRBD2. CDR3 size: 14 residues. Germline CDR1 is MNHEY and CDR2 is SVGAGI. Losses at the gene ends were 4 bases for V and 4 bases for J; bases not matched to a gene: 6. The CDR3, as DNA: TGTGCCAGCAGTTTAGGACTAGGTGGAGAGACCCAGTACTTC. It specifies CASSLGLGGETQYF.

In the case of this clone: This sample also contains other DNA sequences that code for the same CDR3. The V call is TRBV13, the J call TRBJ2-5, with D perhaps matching TRBD1 (6 bases). The CDR3 is made up of 15 amino acids. Deletions cut 0 bases from V and 2 bases from J, with 10 bases between. Germline lookup yields CDR1 PRHDT and CDR2 FYEKMQ (reference sequence). CDR3 DNA: TGTGCCAGCAGCTTAGGGGCAGGGGCGCAAGAGACCCAGTACTTC. Translated, it gives CASSLGAGAQETQYF.

The chain links TRBV10-3 to TRBJ1-1; a possible D gene is TRBD1 (6 bases). CDR3 length equals 14 residues. The V gene lost 3 bases and the J gene lost 6 bases, with 14 bases spanning the gap. Germline values: CDR1 ENHRY, CDR2 SYGVKD. The CDR3 spells CAISEQGGTSEAFF. CDR3 nucleotides: TGTGCCATCAGTGAACAGGGAGGGACCTCTGAAGCTTTCTTT.

On this clone itself: Additional DNA sequences in this sample encode the identical CDR3. CDR3 nucleotide sequence: TGTGCCAGCAGTTTAGGACAGGGTGGCTACACCTTC. It is translated as CASSLGQGGYTF. This chain joins TRBV28 and TRBJ1-2; TRBD1 agrees at 8 bases. The CDR3 is made up of 12 amino acids. With V trimmed by 2 bases and J by 7 bases, 0 bases remained unmatched. Germline CDR1 reads MDHEN; CDR2 reads SYDVKM.

The V call is TRBV5-1, the J call TRBJ2-2; D call uncertain. Germline V gene sequence: CDR1 SGHRS, CDR2 YFSETQ. The V gene lost 2 bases and the J gene lost 2 bases, with 10 bases spanning the gap. The CDR3 is made up of 15 amino acids. CDR3 bases: TGCGCCAGCAGCTTACGAGCTTCCAACACCGGGGAGCTGTTTTTT. This encodes CASSLRASNTGELFF.

The chain recombines TRBV25-1 with TRBJ1-5; 8 bases are a match to TRBD1. Germline lookup yields CDR1 MGHDK and CDR2 SYGVNS. Trimming removed 9 bases from V and 8 bases from J; junction bases left unmatched: 12. The CDR3 consists of 14 residues. The CDR3 region has the DNA TGTGCCAGTGGAGACAGGGGAACTTGGGAGCCCCAGCATTTT. This encodes CASGDRGTWEPQHF.

The rearrangement uses TRBV2 and TRBJ2-1; 7 bases are shared with TRBD2. Per the germline V gene, CDR1 is SNHLY and CDR2 is FYNNEI. V lost 4 bases and J lost 2; bases outside the gene matches: 2. CDR3 length: 14 residues. The CDR3 DNA reads TGTGCCAGCAGTGGGACTAGGGCCTACAATGAGCAGTTCTTC. This codes for CASSGTRAYNEQFF. The variable domain in full, completed from reference TRBV2 and TRBJ2-1, reads EPEVTQTPSHQVTQMGQEVILRCVPISNHLYFYWYRQILGQKVEFLVSFYNNEISEKSEIFDDQFSVERPDGSNFTLKIRSTKLEDSAMYFCASSGTRAYNEQFFGPGTRLTVL.

The J gene is TRBJ2-7, the V gene TRBV5-4, with D perhaps TRBD1 (6 bases). Per germline, CDR1 SGHNT and CDR2 YYREEE (reference sequence). The CDR3 has 14 residues. V was pared by 2 bases and J by 0 bases, with 9 bases between. CDR3 bases: TGTGCCAGCAGCTTCTCGGACAGCTCCTACGAGCAGTACTTC. Translated, it gives CASSFSDSSYEQYF.

This clone has a handful of counts. The chain combines TRBV6-1 with TRBJ1-1; possibly TRBD1 for D (5 bases). The germline V and J ends were trimmed by 10 bases and 10 bases, with 13 bases remaining between them. The CDR3 consists of 10 residues. CDR1 is MNHNS and CDR2 is SASEGT in the germline V gene. CDR3: CATGGGRAFF. CDR3 coding DNA: TGTGCCACCGGGGGGGGACGAGCTTTCTTT.

V gene TRBV9 combines with J gene TRBJ1-2; 9 bases map to TRBD1. The ends lost 5 bases at V and 2 bases at J; junction bases unmatched: 4. Germline loops: CDR1 SGDLS, CDR2 YYNGEE. The CDR3 covers 14 residues. The CDR3: CASSRDRGNYGYTF. The CDR3 nucleotides read TGTGCCAGCAGTAGAGACAGGGGGAACTATGGCTACACCTTC.

The CDR3 coding sequence is TGTGCCAGCGCCCGGGGGGGGCGGACTGAAGCTTTCTTT. Its translation: CASARGGRTEAFF. The genes are TRBV6-5 and TRBJ1-1, with a possible D match to TRBD1 (6 bases). The germline V gene has CDR1 MNHEY and CDR2 SVGAGI. This CDR3 region has 13 residues. V lost 8 bases to trimming and J lost 5 bases, with 15 bases between them.

Notes on this clone: The germline gene is not matched at one end of the junction; a read error may be the cause. The chain uses TRBV7-9 and TRBJ1-2; D perhaps matches TRBD1 (5 bases). This CDR3 has 15 amino acids. In germline, CDR1 is SEHNR, CDR2 FQNEAQ (reference sequence). CDR3 sequence reads: CSSSLGGGSIYGYTF. For the CDR3, the DNA is TGTTCCAGCAGCCTGGGGGGAGGTTCTATCTATGGCTACACCTTC.

The chain couples TRBV1 to TRBJ2-3; TRBD2, the D gene given by the table, was not confirmed from the DNA. TRBV1 is given as a pseudogene. The CDR3 runs 17 residues. The CDR3 DNA sequence: TGCACCAGCAGCCAAGATGTGAGCGGGAGGAAGACAGATACGCAGTATTTT. This translates into CTSSQDVSGRKTDTQYF.

A single count supports this clone. This chain links TRBV7-2 with TRBJ1-3; weak D call: TRBD1 (5 bases). The CDR3 runs to 14 residues. The V end lost 5 bases, the J end lost 0 bases, and 8 bases lay between the germline ends. The germline CDR1 and CDR2 sequences are SGHTA and FQGNSA. CDR3 nucleotides: TGTGCCAGCAGCATCGACAGCTCTGGAAACACCATATATTTT. This sequence encodes CASSIDSSGNTIYF.

This clone has more than one count but fewer than ten. The chain joins TRBV7-8 to TRBJ1-3; D not certain. CDR3 length: 15 amino acids. V was clipped by 5 bases and J by 1 base, with 12 bases between them. Looked up from germline, CDR1 is SGHVS and CDR2 is FQNEAQ. The CDR3 region is CASSPSLSSGNTIYF. Written as DNA, the CDR3 is TGTGCCAGCAGCCCCTCCTTATCTTCTGGAAACACCATATATTTT.

This chain joins TRBV19 and TRBJ2-5; TRBD1 matches at 9 bases. The DNA end is a closer match to TRBJ2-7, so the J assignment may be wrong. CDR3 length: 17 amino acids. CDR1 and CDR2 (germline): LNHDA, SQIVND (reference sequence). CDR3 DNA: TGTGCCAGTAGTATTTCTTGGGGACAGGGTGAATCCTACGAGCAGTACTTC. Residues: CASSISWGQGESYEQYF.

The chain has TRBV2 and TRBJ2-7; 14 nucleotides align to TRBD2. The junction had 11 bases not matched to a gene; V was cut back by 5 bases and J by 5 bases. The length of the CDR3 is 17 residues. Germline values: CDR1 SNHLY, CDR2 FYNNEI. The DNA of the CDR3 is TGTGCCAGCAGTAAATATTCGACTAGCGGGAGGGCCGACGAGCAGTACTTC. Protein: CASSKYSTSGRADEQYF.

The gene calls are TRBV6-1 and TRBJ1-3; 7 bases align to TRBD1. CDR1 MNHNS and CDR2 SASEGT come from the germline V gene. This CDR3 has 14 amino acids. The V segment lost 6 bases and the J segment 2 bases; nucleotides outside the gene matches: 4. DNA of the CDR3: TGTGCCAGCAGACAAGACAGGGCTGGAAACACCATATATTTT. Its translation: CASRQDRAGNTIYF.

The gene calls are TRBV9 and TRBJ2-7; 8 bases are shared with TRBD2. The CDR3 totals 15 residues. With 3 bases clipped from V and 7 bases from J, the junction kept 12 bases outside the gene matches. CDR1 SGDLS and CDR2 YYNGEE come from the germline V gene. The CDR3 spells CASSGDGGRQGEQYF. The CDR3 DNA reads TGTGCCAGCAGCGGTGACGGCGGGAGGCAAGGGGAGCAGTACTTC. Full variable domain (missing parts from reference TRBV9 and TRBJ2-7): DSGVTQTPKHLITATGQRVTLRCSPRSGDLSVYWYQQSLDQGLQFLIQYYNGEERAKGNILERFSAQQFPDLHSELNLSSLELGDSALYFCASSGDGGRQGEQYFGPGTRLTVT.

The table lists this clone with a count of one. The J gene is TRBJ2-1, the V gene TRBV9, with TRBD1 matching 7 bases. The CDR3 extends over 16 amino acids. Germline trimming cut 0 bases from V and 3 bases from J; bases unmatched to any gene: 6. Germline V gives CDR1 SGDLS, CDR2 YYNGEE. CDR3 nucleotides: TGTGCCAGCAGCGTAGCTGGGGACAGATTCTACAATGAGCAGTTCTTC. Its protein product is CASSVAGDRFYNEQFF. The full variable domain, in which reference TRBV9 and TRBJ2-1 provide the parts outside the CDR3, is DSGVTQTPKHLITATGQRVTLRCSPRSGDLSVYWYQQSLDQGLQFLIQYYNGEERAKGNILERFSAQQFPDLHSELNLSSLELGDSALYFCASSVAGDRFYNEQFFGPGTRLTVL.

The chain carries TRBV29-1 and TRBJ2-1, with 7 bases identical to TRBD2. V trimming: 8 bases; J trimming: 4 bases; junction bases outside the gene matches: 5. This CDR3 spans 12 amino acids. In germline, CDR1 is SQVTM, CDR2 ANQGSEA. CDR3 nucleotide sequence: TGCAGCTTGGGGGGGATTTACAATGAGCAGTTCTTC. Translating it yields CSLGGIYNEQFF.

V usage is TRBV5-1 and J usage is TRBJ2-7; 12 bases line up with TRBD1. The CDR3 is made up of 20 amino acids. The V segment lost 1 base and the J segment 2 bases; nucleotides outside the gene matches: 16. Germline V lookup: CDR1 SGHRS, CDR2 YFSETQ. The CDR3 spells CASSLNGRWDRGPRTYEQYF. The CDR3 nucleotides read TGCGCCAGCAGCTTGAATGGCCGTTGGGACAGGGGGCCTAGAACCTACGAGCAGTACTTC.